This T cell receptor beta chain was documented in a study of type 1 and type 2 diabetes patients (dated by TCRdb to 2016 to 2017). In the study overall: The cohort comprised fewer than 10 type 1 diabetes patients, four type 2 diabetes patients and roughly 6 nondiabetic controls recruited in China. Across the study, CD4+ and CD8+ T cells were positively selected from PBMCs by means of CD4 or CD8 MicroBeads on MACS columns. The whole study generated about 19 million paired-end reads. TCRbeta repertoires were profiled by high-throughput sequencing in the study to compare type 1 diabetes, type 2 diabetes and nondiabetic individuals. For the type 1 diabetes patients, the type 2 diabetes patients acted as a disease comparison group. Similar V gene usage was observed when approximately 20-cycle and approximately 26-cycle amplification were compared, suggesting similar primer efficiencies and random PCR bias. The TCRbeta libraries underwent paired-end sequencing on Illumina HiSeq 2000 or MiSeq instruments.

The research as a whole found: Few highly-expanded CD4+ clones, median one, were found in type 2 diabetes patients, accounting for a median about 4% of reads. Only a limited number of T2D and control samples were sequenced, so some T1D-only HECs might also appear in more T2D or control samples. Age and gender were not matched between study groups, possibly biasing interpretation. V and J gene usage patterns of type 2 diabetes and control samples were highly correlated, averaging roughly 0.97 between samples. In both CD4+ and CD8+ T cells, type 2 diabetes repertoires were highly diverse and significantly more diverse than type 1 diabetes repertoires.

Only a few counts were recorded for this clonotype. No antigen is known for it. Base quality data are lacking; no much larger clone is found one base away. The CDR3, from cysteine to phenylalanine, totals 15 residues. Only the CDR3 portion is preserved as DNA: 45 bases, with reading frame beginning at the first base. From V the trimming removes 4 bases and from J it removes 3 bases, while the gene matches leave 7 bases of the junction unaccounted for. From a lookup of the germline V gene, CDR1 and CDR2 are SGDLS and YYNGEE. The sequencer was an Illumina MiSeq. For TCRbeta CDR3 amplification, the template was genomic DNA taken from the sorted T cell subsets. The TCRbeta CDR3 region was amplified by multiplex PCR using 30 forward and 13 reverse primers. AMPure XP beads were used to purify the PCR products, after which a second roughly 25-cycle PCR added indices and adaptors. Libraries were gel-purified using the QIAquick Gel Extraction Kit before sequencing. The paper's processing steps were these. FLASH was used to merge paired-end reads, and IgBLAST was used to align the merged reads to IMGT V, D and J germline references. Reads with below 70% alignment identity to germline references were discarded, leaving around 12,000,000 reads study-wide. IMGT definitions were followed to assign CDR3 boundaries, reading frame and productivity. Clones at or above 1% of reads were defined as highly-expanded clones, and diversity was measured by normalized Shannon entropy. Group differences in Shannon entropy were tested with unpaired two-tailed t-tests. TCRdb redid the processing of the public reads, applying fastp at Q25 and MiXCR, and retained in-frame beta chains. Each CDR3 protein appears once, grouped with its most common genes and DNA. These V and J calls rely on TCRdb rather than the paper's analysis. Here the sample has 250,000 or so distinct CDR3 sequences; over 45% occur a single time. Of the sample, around 15% falls within the top ten clones.

Every diabetic patient fulfilled standard classification criteria for type 1 or type 2 diabetes, and glucose and C-peptide were evaluated using WHO-recommended methods. Donors with other autoimmune diseases or infections within the previous four weeks were excluded. From each participant, approximately 10 milliliters of peripheral blood were collected. PBMCs were isolated with LymphoPrep density separation. The V and J genes are TRBV9 and TRBJ1-1; 9 nucleotides in the junction match TRBD1. The specimen was peripheral blood mononuclear cells (PBMCs). The receptor comes from a man between 18 and 29 years old with type 2 diabetes. The bases read TGTGCCAGCAGCCTCCCCGGGACAGGGCACACTGAAGCTTTCTTT. This sequence encodes CASSLPGTGHTEAFF.